The sequence of this T cell receptor beta chain was determined in a study of STAT3 mutations in large granular lymphocyte leukemia. General study results and limits: Every T-LGLL patient had at least one immunodominant TCRbeta clonotype.

Concerning this clone itself: Its antigen is unidentified.

The repertoire was sequenced with immunoSEQ multiplex PCR; TCRdb's copy has only in-frame clones and lacks some. The sample lists 37,000 or so clones, around nine tenths occurring once. Per germline, CDR1 ENHRY and CDR2 SYGVKD. CDR3 length: 15 amino acids. V lost 7 bases to trimming and J lost 0 bases, with 13 bases between them. The chain couples TRBV10-3 to TRBJ1-3, with D unclear. The clonotype comes from a human donor with T large granular lymphocyte leukemia. Some clones in this sample may be carry-over from other donors' samples. The material sequenced was PBMCs. The CDR3 protein is CAITEVPSSGNTIYF. CDR3 DNA sequence: TGTGCCATCACCGAGGTACCCTCCTCTGGAAACACCATATATTTT.